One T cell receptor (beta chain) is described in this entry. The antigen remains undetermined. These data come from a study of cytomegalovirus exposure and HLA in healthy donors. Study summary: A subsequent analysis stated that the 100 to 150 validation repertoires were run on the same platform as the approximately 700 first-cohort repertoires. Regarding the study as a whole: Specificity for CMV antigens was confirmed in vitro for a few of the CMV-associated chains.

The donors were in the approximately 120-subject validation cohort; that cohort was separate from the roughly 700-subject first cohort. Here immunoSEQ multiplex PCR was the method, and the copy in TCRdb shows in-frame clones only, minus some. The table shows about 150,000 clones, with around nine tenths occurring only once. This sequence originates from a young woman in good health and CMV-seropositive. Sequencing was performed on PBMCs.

CDR3 amino acids: CASSSGTSGSRETQYF. The CDR3 DNA follows: TGCGCCAGCAGCTCCGGGACTAGCGGGAGTCGAGAGACCCAGTACTTC. This chain uses TRBV5-1 with TRBJ2-5; 14 bases fit TRBD2. Germline CDR1 and CDR2: SGHRS and YFSETQ. The CDR3 contains 16 residues. The V segment lost 3 bases and the J segment 4 bases; nucleotides outside the gene matches: 5.